This is a list of T cell receptor beta chains from one sample in a study of T cell changes during pregnancy in multiple sclerosis. The table came from immunoSEQ multiplex PCR; TCRdb's copy has only in-frame clones and leaves some out. The top ten clones hold more than 0.9% of a sample with some 55,000 clones, about 91% of them seen once. The input for sequencing was peripheral blood, taken after pregnancy. These receptors originate from a female donor in good health, enrolled as a control in a pregnancy study. The CDR3 runs from the conserved cysteine through the conserved F or W. A D gene is named only where the DNA matches it firmly. Clone size is given for some rows only: seen once, a few or many times, or a class if the clone is expanded.

v_gene	abundance	d_gene	j_gene	CDR3nt	CDR3aa
TRBV10-3	-	TRBD1	TRBJ1-5	TGTGCCATCAGCCGGACAGGGAGCAATCAGCCCCAGCATTTT	CAISRTGSNQPQHF
TRBV21-1	-	-	TRBJ1-1	TGTGCCGGGTCATACGTAGGACAGGGGCCGAACACTGAAGCTTTCTTT	CAGSYVGQGPNTEAFF
TRBV14	-	-	TRBJ1-4	TGTGCCAGCAGCCAGTTTCTGAATGAAAAACTGTTTTTT	CASSQFLNEKLFF
TRBV14	few	TRBD1	TRBJ1-1	TGTGCCAGCAGCCTAGATAGACAGGGTCGGGGCACTGAAGCTTTCTTT	CASSLDRQGRGTEAFF
TRBV28	once	-	TRBJ2-7	TGTGCCAGCAGTTTAGGTACCCGAATGAGCTACGAGCAGTACTTC	CASSLGTRMSYEQYF
TRBV19	once	TRBD1	TRBJ1-5	TGTGCCAGTAGTTACACCGGGACAGGGAATCAGCCCCAGCATTTT	CASSYTGTGNQPQHF
TRBV27	-	-	TRBJ2-7	TGTGCCAGCAGTTTATCCCCACGGGGGGCCCCTTCCTACGAGCAGTACTTC	CASSLSPRGAPSYEQYF
TRBV6-4	few	-	TRBJ1-1	TGTGCCCACCTGGGGGCGGTATGGAACACTGAAGCTTTCTTT	CAHLGAVWNTEAFF
TRBV28	-	TRBD1	TRBJ1-2	TGTGCCAGCATCTTTGCAGCGGCCAGGGGGCGGGGCTACACCTTC	CASIFAAARGRGYTF
TRBV28	once	TRBD1	TRBJ1-5	TGTGCCAGCAGGCAGACAGGGCGGGTGGGCGGGCCCCAGCATTTT	CASRQTGRVGGPQHF
TRBV19	-	-	TRBJ2-5	TGTGCCAGTAGTATATGGCCCGGGAGAGGAGAGACCCAGTACTTC	CASSIWPGRGETQYF
TRBV5-1	-	TRBD2	TRBJ2-3	TGCGCCAGCAGCTTGGTTGCTAGCGGGAGGGGCGGTACGCAGTATTTT	CASSLVASGRGGTQYF
TRBV6-5	-	-	TRBJ1-2	TGTGCCAGCAGGACCGAGGGGACTAATGGCTACACCTTC	CASRTEGTNGYTF
TRBV5-1	-	-	TRBJ2-7	TGCGCCAGCAGCTTGGTGGCGGGAAGGGGAGGGGGCGAGCAGTACTTC	CASSLVAGRGGGEQYF
TRBV4-3	-	-	TRBJ1-4	TGCGCCAGCAGCCGGCTAGGGGCCCTCGGTGAAAAACTGTTTTTT	CASSRLGALGEKLFF
TRBV7-9	-	TRBD2	TRBJ2-1	TGTGCCAGCAGCTCCCCGGGACTACGAATCAATGAGCAGTTCTTC	CASSSPGLRINEQFF
TRBV10-3	-	TRBD1	TRBJ2-1	TGTGCCTCCCGGGGACAGGGGGCGAGAGAGGGGAACAATGAGCAGTTCTTC	CASRGQGAREGNNEQFF
TRBV19	-	-	TRBJ2-5	TGTGCCAGCAATCAGGGTTCCGGGACCCAGTACTTC	CASNQGSGTQYF
TRBV6-1	once	TRBD1	TRBJ1-2	TGTGCCAGCAGTGAAACAGGGGAGTATGGCTACACCTTC	CASSETGEYGYTF
TRBV11-2	-	-	TRBJ1-1	TGTGCCAGCAGCTTACGAGGGCAGCAGAACACTGAAGCTTTCTTT	CASSLRGQQNTEAFF
TRBV6-1	-	-	TRBJ1-5	TGTGCCAGCAATAATCGACAGGATAGCAATCAGCCCCAGCATTTT	CASNNRQDSNQPQHF
TRBV4-1	-	-	TRBJ1-1	TGCGCCAGCAGCCAAGACGCGCTCATGAACACTGAAGCTTTCTTT	CASSQDALMNTEAFF
TRBV25-1	-	TRBD1	TRBJ2-7	TGTGCCAGCAGGGGGACAGGCTCGACCTACGAGCAGTACTTC	CASRGTGSTYEQYF
TRBV6-1	-	-	TRBJ1-1	TGTGCCAGCAGTGAAGCCCAGGGGACTGAAGCTTTCTTT	CASSEAQGTEAFF
TRBV20-1	-	-	TRBJ2-7	TGCAGTGCTAGTACCTACTACGAGCAGTACTTC	CSASTYYEQYF
TRBV9	once	-	TRBJ1-2	TGTGCCAGCAGCGTAGAACAGGGCTACGGCTACACCTTC	CASSVEQGYGYTF
TRBV6-1	-	TRBD2	TRBJ2-3	TGTGCCAGCAGAAGGGCGGGAGGGAGCACAGATACGCAGTATTTT	CASRRAGGSTDTQYF
TRBV14	-	-	TRBJ1-5	TGTGCCAGCAGCTTAGGGGCGTATCAGCCCCAGCATTTT	CASSLGAYQPQHF
TRBV19	few	TRBD1	TRBJ1-1	TGTGCCAGTCGAAACAGGGGGGCGACTGAAGCTTTCTTT	CASRNRGATEAFF
TRBV7-2	-	TRBD1	TRBJ1-2	TGTGCCAGCAGCTTAGGGGGAACCGGGACAGGGAAAGGCTACACCTTC	CASSLGGTGTGKGYTF
TRBV7-9	-	TRBD1	TRBJ1-4	TGTGCCAGCAGCTCGGACAGGGCTGGCAAAAAACTGTTTTTT	CASSSDRAGKKLFF
TRBV5-1	-	TRBD1	TRBJ2-7	TGCGCCAGCAGCCGCTCGACAGGGGCGTCCTCCTACTACGAGCAGTACTTC	CASSRSTGASSYYEQYF
TRBV7-8	-	-	TRBJ1-5	TGTGCCAGCAGCTTGTCCCTCGGCAATCAGCCCCAGCATTTT	CASSLSLGNQPQHF
TRBV9	-	-	TRBJ1-1	TGTGCCAGCTCCCGAGGGCGGGTGAACACTGAAGCTTTCTTT	CASSRGRVNTEAFF
TRBV7-9	-	TRBD2	TRBJ2-4	TGTGCCAGCAGCCGGGGGGAGGGAGTGGGCATTCAGTACTTC	CASSRGEGVGIQYF
TRBV5-6	-	TRBD1	TRBJ2-7	TGTGCCAGCAGCTTGGAAGGGACAGGGCCTTACAAGCAGTACTTC	CASSLEGTGPYKQYF
TRBV5-8	-	TRBD1	TRBJ1-5	TGTGCCAGCACTACCAACAGGGGCGCAGGCCAGCCCCAGCATTTT	CASTTNRGAGQPQHF
TRBV7-8	-	TRBD1	TRBJ1-1	TGTGCCAGCAGCGCCCCGGGACAGGGGGCGGGAAACACTGAAGCTTTCTTT	CASSAPGQGAGNTEAFF
TRBV28	-	-	TRBJ1-1	TGTGCCAGCGGGCCATCCGGGGACACTGAAGCTTTCTTT	CASGPSGDTEAFF
TRBV5-1	-	TRBD1	TRBJ2-1	TGCGCCAGCAGCCCTCGGGACAGGAGTTACAATGAGCAGTTCTTC	CASSPRDRSYNEQFF
TRBV2	-	-	TRBJ2-7	TGTGCCAGCACAAGAGGGATCCACGAGCAGTACTTC	CASTRGIHEQYF
TRBV6-4	few	TRBD2	TRBJ2-3	TGTGCCAGCAGTGACGGTGGGGGGGGAAGTGAGACGCAGTATTTT	CASSDGGGGSETQYF
TRBV28	-	TRBD2	TRBJ2-7	TGTGCCAGCACCCTGGGGGGGGAGGGCTACGAGCAGTACTTC	CASTLGGEGYEQYF
TRBV5-8	-	TRBD1	TRBJ1-1	TGTGCCAGCAGCCCTTCCGGGACAGTGAACACTGAAGCTTTCTTT	CASSPSGTVNTEAFF
TRBV27	-	TRBD1	TRBJ2-7	TGTGCCAGCAGCCCGGGACAGGGGCCAGCCTACGAGCAGTACTTC	CASSPGQGPAYEQYF
TRBV11-2	once	TRBD2	TRBJ2-3	TGTGCCAGCAGCTTAGGAAGCGGGGGTCCAGATACGCAGTATTTT	CASSLGSGGPDTQYF
TRBV5-1	once	TRBD1	TRBJ1-1	TGCGCCAGCAGCTTCGACAGGGTCACTGAAGCTTTCTTT	CASSFDRVTEAFF
TRBV5-1	few	-	TRBJ2-7	TGCGCCAGCAGCTTGGAATCGTGGGCGGGGGAGCAGTACTTC	CASSLESWAGEQYF
TRBV13	-	-	TRBJ2-1	TGTGCCAGCAGCCCGCGGGGGCCCCTTAACAATGAGCAGTTCTTC	CASSPRGPLNNEQFF
TRBV28	-	-	TRBJ1-2	TGTGCCAGCATTCCGACGACGGGAGGCTACACCTTC	CASIPTTGGYTF
TRBV19	-	-	TRBJ2-3	TGTGCCAGTAGTATGGCGGTAACAGATACGCAGTATTTT	CASSMAVTDTQYF
TRBV11-2	-	TRBD1	TRBJ1-5	TGTGCCAGCAGCCGGACAGGGCTGGGGGATCAGCCCCAGCATTTT	CASSRTGLGDQPQHF
TRBV11-2	-	TRBD2	TRBJ2-5	TGTGCCAGCAGCTTAATGAGCGGGAGGATACAAGAGACCCAGTACTTC	CASSLMSGRIQETQYF
TRBV4-2	once	TRBD2	TRBJ2-3	TGTGCCAGCACCCAACTAGCGGGTGTTACAGATACGCAGTATTTT	CASTQLAGVTDTQYF
TRBV11-3	-	TRBD2	TRBJ2-1	TGTGCCAGCAGCTCGCGGACTAGCGGTTACAATGAGCAGTTCTTC	CASSSRTSGYNEQFF
TRBV7-2	-	-	TRBJ1-1	TGTGCCAGCAGCCTAAGGTCCGCGGGGGGCGACGCTTTCTTT	CASSLRSAGGDAFF